This T cell receptor (beta chain) was captured by sequencing in a study of T cell clonotyping in hematopoietic cell transplantation. Time point of the sample: recipient sample about 28 days before transplant, after cytoreduction. Recipients were bled about 28 days pretransplant and at posttransplant days 30, 100, 180. Concerning this clone itself: As yet, its antigen is unknown.

V lost 4 bases to trimming and J lost 5 bases, with 9 bases between them. This CDR3 is built from 12 residues. Germline CDR1 is SGHNT and CDR2 is YYREEE (reference sequence). The repertoire was sequenced with immunoSEQ multiplex PCR; TCRdb's copy has only in-frame clones and lacks some. The data show roughly 6,000 clones, with 80% seen just once and roughly 15% held by the top ten. Study conclusions and caveats: Pathologically expanded recipient clonotypes increased progressively from day 30 to day 180 as diversity fell. No sorting was done, leaving CD4 and CD8 contributions mixed. At the given depth, recipient repertoires were over 97% de novo clonotypes.

This specimen consisted of peripheral blood mononuclear cells, obtained before stem cell transplant. This rearrangement joins TRBV5-4 to TRBJ1-1; the D is unclear. The receptor comes from a woman aged 45-59 years with acute myeloid leukemia. Some clones in this sample may be carry-over from other donors' samples. CDR3 DNA: TGTGCCAGCAGCGCCTTTGCGACTGAAGCTTTCTTT. Amino acids: CASSAFATEAFF.